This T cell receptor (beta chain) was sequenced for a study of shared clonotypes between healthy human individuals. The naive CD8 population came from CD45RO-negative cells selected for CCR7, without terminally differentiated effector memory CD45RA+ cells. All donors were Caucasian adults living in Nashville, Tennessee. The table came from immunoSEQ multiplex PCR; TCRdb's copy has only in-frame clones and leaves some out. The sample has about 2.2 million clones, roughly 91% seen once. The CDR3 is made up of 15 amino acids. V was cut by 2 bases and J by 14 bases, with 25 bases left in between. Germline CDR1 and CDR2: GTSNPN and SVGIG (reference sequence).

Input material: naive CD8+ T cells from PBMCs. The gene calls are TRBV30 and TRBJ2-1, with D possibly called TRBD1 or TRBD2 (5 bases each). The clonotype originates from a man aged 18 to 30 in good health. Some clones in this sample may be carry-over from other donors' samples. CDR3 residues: CAWSPGTPDKYGEFF. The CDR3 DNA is TGTGCCTGGAGTCCCGGGACCCCCGACAAGTACGGAGAGTTCTTC.